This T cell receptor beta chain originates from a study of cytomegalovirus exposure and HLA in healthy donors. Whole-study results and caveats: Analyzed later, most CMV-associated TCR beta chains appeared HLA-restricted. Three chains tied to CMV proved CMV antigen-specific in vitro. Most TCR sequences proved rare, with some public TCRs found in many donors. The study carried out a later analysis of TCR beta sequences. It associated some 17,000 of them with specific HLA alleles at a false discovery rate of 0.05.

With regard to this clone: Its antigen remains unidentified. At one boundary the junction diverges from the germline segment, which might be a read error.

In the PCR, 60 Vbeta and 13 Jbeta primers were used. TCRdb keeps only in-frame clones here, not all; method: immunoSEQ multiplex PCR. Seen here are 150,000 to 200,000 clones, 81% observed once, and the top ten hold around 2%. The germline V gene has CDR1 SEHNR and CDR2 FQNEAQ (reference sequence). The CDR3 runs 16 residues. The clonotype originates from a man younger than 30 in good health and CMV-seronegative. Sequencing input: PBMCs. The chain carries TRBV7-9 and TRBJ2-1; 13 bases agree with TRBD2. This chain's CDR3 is CSSSLEGLAGSDEQFF. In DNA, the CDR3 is TGTTCCAGCAGCTTAGAGGGACTAGCGGGAAGCGATGAGCAGTTCTTC.